A single sample gave rise to the 11 T cell receptor beta chains below, sequenced in a study of a mutant IDH1 vaccine in newly diagnosed glioma. Time point denoted: week 47, end of study. Topical imiquimod was applied with each vaccine dose, which held 300 ug of mutant IDH1 20-mer peptide. Antigen specificity for these receptors is unknown. Repertoires were generated with immunoSEQ multiplex PCR, while TCRdb's copy carries only in-frame clones and drops some. Seen here are tens of thousands of clones, roughly 90% observed once, and the top ten hold around 0.73%. The sequencing used PBMCs, collected from a glioma patient whose treatment included an IDH1 peptide vaccine. The origin of the receptors is a woman aged 45-65 years with glioma.

The chain carries TRBV19 and TRBJ2-7; possible D gene TRBD1, 5 bases. Germline V gene data show CDR1 as LNHDA and CDR2 as SQIVND (reference sequence). V lost 1 base to trimming and J lost 5 bases, with 12 bases between them. The CDR3 is 14 residues long. CDR3 in amino acids: CASSIANRINEQYF. The DNA of the CDR3 is TGTGCCAGTAGTATAGCGAACAGGATCAACGAGCAGTACTTC. The complete variable domain, with remaining parts taken from reference TRBV19 and TRBJ2-7, reads DGGITQSPKYLFRKEGQNVTLSCEQNLNHDAMYWYRQDPGQGLRLIYYSQIVNDFQKGDIAEGYSVSREKKESFPLTVTSAQKNPTAFYLCASSIANRINEQYFGPGTRLTVT.

The CDR3 protein is CASSFERTLYTGELFF. The CDR3 DNA sequence: TGTGCCAGCAGTTTTGAGCGGACACTTTACACCGGGGAGCTGTTTTTT. The chain joins TRBV27 to TRBJ2-2; possibly TRBD1 or TRBD2 for D (5 bases each). Per the germline V gene, CDR1 is MNHEY and CDR2 is SMNVEV (reference sequence). The CDR3 has 16 residues. The ends were cut back, 3 bases at V and 3 bases at J, with 14 bases in the middle.

The V call is TRBV7-2, the J call TRBJ2-3, with D perhaps matching TRBD1 or TRBD2 (5 bases each). CDR1 and CDR2 (germline): SGHTA, FQGNSA. V gave up 7 bases and J gave up 1 base, with 21 bases separating them. The CDR3 loop spans 17 amino acids. CDR3 nucleotides: TGTGCCAGCACCTCCGGTTGGGGGAGAGGGGGCACAGATACGCAGTATTTT. As protein: CASTSGWGRGGTDTQYF. Variable domain in full (rest from reference TRBV7-2 and TRBJ2-3): GAGVSQSPSNKVTEKGKDVELRCDPISGHTALYWYRQSLGQGLEFLIYFQGNSAPDKSGLPSDRFSAERTGGSVSTLTIQRTQQEDSAVYLCASTSGWGRGGTDTQYFGPGTRLTVL.

The J gene is TRBJ2-5, the V gene TRBV7-8; 9 bases are shared with TRBD1. The CDR3 runs to 15 residues. V was clipped by 2 bases and J by 4 bases; unmatched bases: 5. CDR1 is SGHVS and CDR2 is FQNEAQ in the germline V gene. In DNA form, the CDR3 reads TGTGCCAGCAGCTTATTGGACAGGGGAGGAGAGACCCAGTACTTC. Encoded protein: CASSLLDRGGETQYF.

This clone was observed a few times. The chain links TRBV28 to TRBJ1-1; D gene uncertain. The ends were cut back, 3 bases at V and 0 bases at J, with 8 bases in the middle. The germline V gene has CDR1 MDHEN and CDR2 SYDVKM. The CDR3 consists of 14 residues. CDR3 coding DNA: TGTGCCAGCAGTTTGTTCGTCATGAACACTGAAGCTTTCTTT. Translating gives CASSLFVMNTEAFF.

V and J are TRBV19 and TRBJ2-4; 8 bases match TRBD1. Germline V gives CDR1 LNHDA, CDR2 SQIVND (reference sequence). There are 14 residues in the CDR3. With V trimmed by 5 bases and J by 8 bases, 8 bases remained unmatched. CDR3 nucleotide sequence: TGTGCCAGTAGTCTTGGGACAGGCGGGGACATTCAGTACTTC. It translates to CASSLGTGGDIQYF.

The chain joins TRBV6-1 to TRBJ2-7, with 8 bases fitting TRBD2. The CDR3 consists of 14 residues. Per the germline V gene, CDR1 is MNHNS and CDR2 is SASEGT. V trimming: 5 bases; J trimming: 1 base; junction bases outside the gene matches: 4. The CDR3 bases are TGTGCCAGCAGTAGGGAGCGGGGGTCCTACGAGCAGTACTTC. Its translation: CASSRERGSYEQYF.

This clone was counted a few times. The CDR3 DNA reads as TGTGCCAGCAGTGAAGCGGACGGGACTGAAGCTTTCTTT. Translation: CASSEADGTEAFF. The chain employs TRBV6-1 and TRBJ1-1; unclear D gene. This CDR3 comprises 13 residues. Trimming removed 0 bases at V and 5 bases at J, with 7 bases between. Germline V gene data show CDR1 as MNHNS and CDR2 as SASEGT.

The V gene is TRBV9, the J gene TRBJ2-1; possible D gene TRBD2, 6 bases. The CDR3 is 11 amino acids. Germline V gene data show CDR1 as SGDLS and CDR2 as YYNGEE. V lost 7 bases and J 9 bases, leaving 11 bases between the germline ends. CDR3 protein: CASGGSLEQFF. The CDR3 DNA reads TGTGCCAGCGGAGGGTCCCTTGAGCAGTTCTTC.

This clone was seen more than once but under ten times. The chain joins TRBV27 to TRBJ1-5, with 10 bases fitting TRBD1. Germline CDR1 and CDR2: MNHEY and SMNVEV (reference sequence). This CDR3 comprises 13 residues. V lost 10 bases to trimming and J lost 12 bases; unmatched junction nucleotides: 12. CDR3 loop: CATAGTGDLLQHF. As DNA, the CDR3 is TGTGCCACCGCCGGGACAGGGGATCTGCTCCAGCATTTT.

This chain joins TRBV7-9 and TRBJ2-1; the D gene is possibly TRBD2 (5 bases). Trimming cost V 5 bases and J 2 bases, with 16 bases left between them. The length of the CDR3 is 16 residues. In germline, CDR1 is SEHNR, CDR2 FQNEAQ (reference sequence). The CDR3 sequence is CASSPLGLVTYNEQFF. The CDR3 DNA reads as TGTGCCAGCAGCCCCCTAGGACTCGTCACCTACAATGAGCAGTTCTTC.